This T cell receptor beta chain was documented in a study of T cells after yellow fever vaccination. Looking at the study overall: Preparation of the low-cell-number fractions used SMART-Seq v4 Ultra Low Input. Study-wide results and caveats: Post-booster repertoires again held most primary-vaccination clones (about 96% CD4, 88% CD8). Repertoires obtained by FACS sorting could include abundant clonotypes that entered as contaminants from the bulk population.

In its sample, this clonotype was seen many times. Its specificity is not known. Trimming removed 1 base from V and 2 bases from J; junction bases left unmatched: 6. The CDR3 loop spans 18 amino acids. Germline CDR1 reads SGHTA; CDR2 reads FQGNSA. A 5'RACE template-switching step, the method used to make TCR cDNA, added a universal primer site and UMIs. Each CDR3 protein gets one entry after TCRdb re-called the 5' RACE reads with MiXCR. Of about 220,000 distinct CDR3 sequences listed, roughly 3% are singletons. The sequence was obtained from a man between 18 and 35 years old who received the YFV17D yellow fever vaccine. This specimen consisted of CD4+ T cells sorted from PBMCs, obtained 10 days after the yellow fever booster vaccination. V and J are TRBV7-2 and TRBJ2-7; 15 bases are a match to TRBD2. This chain's CDR3 is CASSLVGLAGGYAYEQYF. The CDR3 nucleotides are TGTGCCAGCAGCTTAGTGGGACTAGCGGGGGGCTACGCCTACGAGCAGTACTTC. The entire variable domain, with the rest obtained from reference TRBV7-2 and TRBJ2-7, is as follows: GAGVSQSPSNKVTEKGKDVELRCDPISGHTALYWYRQSLGQGLEFLIYFQGNSAPDKSGLPSDRFSAERTGGSVSTLTIQRTQQEDSAVYLCASSLVGLAGGYAYEQYFGPGTRLTVT.